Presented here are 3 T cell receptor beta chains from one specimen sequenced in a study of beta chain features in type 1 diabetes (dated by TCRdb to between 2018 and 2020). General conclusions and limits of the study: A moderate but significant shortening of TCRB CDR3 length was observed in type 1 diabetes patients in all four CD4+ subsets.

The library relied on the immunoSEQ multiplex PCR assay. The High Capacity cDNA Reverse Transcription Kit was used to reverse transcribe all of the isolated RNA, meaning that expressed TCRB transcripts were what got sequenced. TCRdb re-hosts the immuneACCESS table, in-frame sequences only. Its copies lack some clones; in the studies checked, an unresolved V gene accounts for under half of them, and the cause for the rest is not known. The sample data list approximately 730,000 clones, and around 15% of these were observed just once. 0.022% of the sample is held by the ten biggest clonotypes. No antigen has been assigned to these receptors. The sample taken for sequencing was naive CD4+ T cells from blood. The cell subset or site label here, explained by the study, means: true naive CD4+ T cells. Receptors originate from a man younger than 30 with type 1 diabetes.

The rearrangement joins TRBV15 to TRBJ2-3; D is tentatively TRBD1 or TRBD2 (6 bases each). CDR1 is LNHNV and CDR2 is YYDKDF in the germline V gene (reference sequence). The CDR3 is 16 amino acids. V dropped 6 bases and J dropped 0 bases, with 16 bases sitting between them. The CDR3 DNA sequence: TGTGCCACCAGAGGGGGGCCAGGGGCAAGCACAGATACGCAGTATTTT. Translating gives CATRGGPGASTDTQYF.

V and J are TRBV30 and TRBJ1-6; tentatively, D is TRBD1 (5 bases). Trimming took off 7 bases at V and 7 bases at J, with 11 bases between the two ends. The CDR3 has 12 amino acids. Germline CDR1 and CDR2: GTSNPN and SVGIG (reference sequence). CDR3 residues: CASDGTNSPLHF. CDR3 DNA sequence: TGTGCCTCGGACGGGACGAATTCACCCCTCCACTTT. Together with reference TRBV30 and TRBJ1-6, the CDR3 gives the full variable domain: SQTIHQWPATLVQPVGSPLSLECTVEGTSNPNLYWYRQAAGRGLQLLFYSVGIGQISSEVPQNLSASRPQDRQFILSSKKLLLSDSGFYLCASDGTNSPLHFGNGTRLTVT.

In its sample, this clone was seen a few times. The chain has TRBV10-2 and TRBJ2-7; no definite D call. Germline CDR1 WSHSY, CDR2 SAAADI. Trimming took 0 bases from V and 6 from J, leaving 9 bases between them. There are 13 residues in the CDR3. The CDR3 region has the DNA TGCGCCAGCAGTGAGTCGAGAAGCAGCGAGCAGTACTTC. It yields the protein CASSESRSSEQYF.